The rows below give T cell receptor beta chains drawn from one sample of a study of T cells after yellow fever vaccination. TCRdb passed the 5' RACE reads through MiXCR, listing each CDR3 protein once. This table has 150,000 to 200,000 distinct CDR3 sequences, 9.5% to 11% appearing once. The material was CD8+ T cells sorted from PBMCs, obtained 15 days after the yellow fever booster vaccination. Receptor source: a man younger than 35 who received the YFV17D yellow fever vaccine. Each CDR3 is given with its conserved first and last residue. Fields, in order: V gene, D gene, clone size, J gene, CDR3 DNA, CDR3 protein. The D gene is left open where the match is weak. Some rows have no size entry. The others give once, few or many, or a class for an expanded clone.

v_gene: TRBV7-9; d_gene: .; abundance: many; j_gene: TRBJ1-2; CDR3nt: TGTGCCAGCAGTATGGGGCCCGGAAACTATGGCTACACCTTC; CDR3aa: CASSMGPGNYGYTF
v_gene: TRBV11-2; d_gene: .; abundance: few; j_gene: TRBJ2-6; CDR3nt: TGTGCCAGCAGCTCCCGCGGGGCCGGGGCCAACGTCCTGACTTTC; CDR3aa: CASSSRGAGANVLTF
v_gene: TRBV2; d_gene: TRBD2; abundance: few; j_gene: TRBJ2-5; CDR3nt: TGTGCCAGCAGTGATGAGCGGGGGGCCCCGGAGACCCAGTACTTC; CDR3aa: CASSDERGAPETQYF
v_gene: TRBV7-9; d_gene: .; abundance: .; j_gene: TRBJ2-1; CDR3nt: TGTGCCAGCAGCTTAGGCAGCAGGGGCAATGAGCAGTTCTTC; CDR3aa: CASSLGSRGNEQFF
v_gene: TRBV25-1; d_gene: .; abundance: few; j_gene: TRBJ1-1; CDR3nt: TGTGCCAGCAGTGAAAGTGTCGGGGCCGGTGCTTTCTTT; CDR3aa: CASSESVGAGAFF
v_gene: TRBV4-1; d_gene: .; abundance: few; j_gene: TRBJ1-5; CDR3nt: TGCGCCAGCAGCCAAGTAGGCATCAATCAGCCCCAGCATTTT; CDR3aa: CASSQVGINQPQHF
v_gene: TRBV10-3; d_gene: .; abundance: .; j_gene: TRBJ2-7; CDR3nt: TGTGCCATCAGTGAGCCCGATCCGAAGGCAGGGGCTTACGAGCAGTACTTC; CDR3aa: CAISEPDPKAGAYEQYF
v_gene: TRBV18; d_gene: .; abundance: .; j_gene: TRBJ1-2; CDR3nt: TGTGCCAGCTCACCACCCAGGGGCGAGACTAACTATGGCTACACCTTC; CDR3aa: CASSPPRGETNYGYTF
v_gene: TRBV3-1; d_gene: TRBD2; abundance: .; j_gene: TRBJ2-3; CDR3nt: TGTGCCAGCAGCCAAGAAGGTTCTAGCGGGGGACCGCCAGATACGCAGTATTTT; CDR3aa: CASSQEGSSGGPPDTQYF
v_gene: TRBV4-1; d_gene: .; abundance: .; j_gene: TRBJ1-1; CDR3nt: TGCGCCAGCAGCCAAGATAGGAACACTGAAGCTTTCTTT; CDR3aa: CASSQDRNTEAFF
v_gene: TRBV2; d_gene: .; abundance: few; j_gene: TRBJ2-5; CDR3nt: TGTGCCAGCGGGGAAGTTACCCAAGAGACCCAGTACTTC; CDR3aa: CASGEVTQETQYF
v_gene: TRBV7-9; d_gene: .; abundance: few; j_gene: TRBJ1-3; CDR3nt: TGTGCCAGCAGCTTAAGTCGGTTGGACAGAAGCTCTGGAAACACCATATATTTT; CDR3aa: CASSLSRLDRSSGNTIYF
v_gene: TRBV11-2; d_gene: .; abundance: few; j_gene: TRBJ2-3; CDR3nt: TGTGCCAGCAGCGGGCCTTACACAGATACGCAGTATTTT; CDR3aa: CASSGPYTDTQYF
v_gene: TRBV27; d_gene: .; abundance: .; j_gene: TRBJ2-5; CDR3nt: TGTGCCAGCAGTTTATCGGGGTCTGCAGAGACCCAGTACTTC; CDR3aa: CASSLSGSAETQYF
v_gene: TRBV24-1; d_gene: .; abundance: .; j_gene: TRBJ2-1; CDR3nt: TGTGCCACCGGAATACCTCGGGGCTTCAGCTCCTACAATGAGCAGTTCTTC; CDR3aa: CATGIPRGFSSYNEQFF
v_gene: TRBV27; d_gene: .; abundance: few; j_gene: TRBJ2-7; CDR3nt: TGTGCCAGCAGTTGGCGAATGGGACTCTCTACGTACGAGCAGTACTTC; CDR3aa: CASSWRMGLSTYEQYF
v_gene: TRBV6-5; d_gene: .; abundance: many; j_gene: TRBJ1-3; CDR3nt: TGTGCCAGCAGTCGGACCGGAGGCTCTGGAAACACCATATATTTT; CDR3aa: CASSRTGGSGNTIYF
v_gene: TRBV27; d_gene: TRBD1; abundance: .; j_gene: TRBJ2-7; CDR3nt: TGTGCCAGCAGTCACGACAGGGCCCCGTCCGAGCAGTACTTC; CDR3aa: CASSHDRAPSEQYF
v_gene: TRBV20-1; d_gene: TRBD1; abundance: .; j_gene: TRBJ2-3; CDR3nt: TGCAGTGCGAGACACCCGGGACAGGGTATAGATACGCAGTATTTT; CDR3aa: CSARHPGQGIDTQYF
v_gene: TRBV12-3/TRBV12-4; d_gene: .; abundance: few; j_gene: TRBJ2-4; CDR3nt: TGTGCCAGCACGGTGGGTCTAGCCAAAAACATTCAGTACTTC; CDR3aa: CASTVGLAKNIQYF
v_gene: TRBV3-1; d_gene: TRBD1; abundance: many; j_gene: TRBJ2-2; CDR3nt: TGTGCCAGCAGCTTGGACAGGCCGGGGTCGGCCGGGGAGCTGTTTTTT; CDR3aa: CASSLDRPGSAGELFF
v_gene: TRBV4-3; d_gene: TRBD1; abundance: .; j_gene: TRBJ1-1; CDR3nt: TGCGCCAGCAGCCAATACAGGGGGCTTAACACTGAAGCTTTCTTT; CDR3aa: CASSQYRGLNTEAFF
v_gene: TRBV6-2/TRBV6-3; d_gene: TRBD2; abundance: .; j_gene: TRBJ2-3; CDR3nt: TGTGCCAGTCGACTAGCGGGGGGCAACGGCGCAGATACGCAGTATTTT; CDR3aa: CASRLAGGNGADTQYF
v_gene: TRBV4-3; d_gene: .; abundance: few; j_gene: TRBJ2-7; CDR3nt: TGCGCCAGCAGGGTTGGTCCGGGGGCCTCCTACGAGCAGTACTTC; CDR3aa: CASRVGPGASYEQYF
v_gene: TRBV6-2/TRBV6-3; d_gene: .; abundance: few; j_gene: TRBJ2-1; CDR3nt: TGTGCCAGCAGTGTCTTCTTGGCGGACTACAATGAGCAGTTCTTC; CDR3aa: CASSVFLADYNEQFF
v_gene: TRBV4-1; d_gene: .; abundance: many; j_gene: TRBJ2-1; CDR3nt: TGCGCCAGCAGTATGGGGGGGCGCTCCTACAATGAGCAGTTCTTC; CDR3aa: CASSMGGRSYNEQFF
v_gene: TRBV7-2; d_gene: TRBD2; abundance: .; j_gene: TRBJ2-3; CDR3nt: TGTGCCAGCAGCTTGGTGGCGGGGGGGCCGGGCACAGATACGCAGTATTTT; CDR3aa: CASSLVAGGPGTDTQYF
v_gene: TRBV7-9; d_gene: .; abundance: .; j_gene: TRBJ1-6; CDR3nt: TGTGCCAGCAGCTTCAGGGGCGGGAATTCACCCCTCCACTTT; CDR3aa: CASSFRGGNSPLHF
v_gene: TRBV14; d_gene: TRBD1; abundance: few; j_gene: TRBJ2-7; CDR3nt: TGTGCCAGCTCAGGGGGTGCCCCCGAGCAGTACTTC; CDR3aa: CASSGGAPEQYF
v_gene: TRBV7-2; d_gene: .; abundance: few; j_gene: TRBJ2-5; CDR3nt: TGTGCCAGCAGCTTGGTCCTTGGAGCGGAGTGGGGCCAAGAGACCCAGTACTTC; CDR3aa: CASSLVLGAEWGQETQYF
v_gene: TRBV7-8; d_gene: .; abundance: .; j_gene: TRBJ1-2; CDR3nt: TGTGCCAGCAGCTTAGTTTCCGACAGCAACTATGGCTACACCTTC; CDR3aa: CASSLVSDSNYGYTF
v_gene: TRBV7-9; d_gene: .; abundance: few; j_gene: TRBJ1-1; CDR3nt: TGTGCCAGCAGCTTAGATAAGTGGTACACTGAAGCTTTCTTT; CDR3aa: CASSLDKWYTEAFF
v_gene: TRBV5-5; d_gene: .; abundance: few; j_gene: TRBJ2-2; CDR3nt: TGTGCCAGCAGTTCCGTGACAGGGAACACCGGGGAGCTGTTTTTT; CDR3aa: CASSSVTGNTGELFF
v_gene: TRBV13; d_gene: .; abundance: .; j_gene: TRBJ2-1; CDR3nt: TGTGCCAGCAGCTTGGGGGGGCTGGGTGAGCAGTTCTTC; CDR3aa: CASSLGGLGEQFF
v_gene: TRBV27; d_gene: .; abundance: .; j_gene: TRBJ2-5; CDR3nt: TGTGCCAGCAGTCCCGGACCTCCGTACCAAGAGACCCAGTACTTC; CDR3aa: CASSPGPPYQETQYF
v_gene: TRBV5-5; d_gene: .; abundance: few; j_gene: TRBJ2-7; CDR3nt: TGTGCCAGCAGCTGGCCCCCGACAGGTGCCTACGAGCAGTACTTC; CDR3aa: CASSWPPTGAYEQYF
v_gene: TRBV12-3/TRBV12-4; d_gene: .; abundance: few; j_gene: TRBJ2-3; CDR3nt: TGTGCCAGCAGTGATGTCCGAGTCGTCACAGATACGCAGTATTTT; CDR3aa: CASSDVRVVTDTQYF
v_gene: TRBV20-1; d_gene: .; abundance: .; j_gene: TRBJ1-2; CDR3nt: TGCAGTGCTAGCTCACTGCCAAAGGGCTATGGCTACACCTTC; CDR3aa: CSASSLPKGYGYTF
v_gene: TRBV3-1; d_gene: TRBD2; abundance: few; j_gene: TRBJ2-5; CDR3nt: TGTGCCAGCAGCCCCTCTAGCGGTGAGACCCAGTACTTC; CDR3aa: CASSPSSGETQYF
v_gene: TRBV7-9; d_gene: .; abundance: .; j_gene: TRBJ2-1; CDR3nt: TGTGCCAGCAGCCCACCAGGCGGCGGCCACTACAATGAGCAGTTCTTC; CDR3aa: CASSPPGGGHYNEQFF
v_gene: TRBV12-3/TRBV12-4; d_gene: TRBD1; abundance: few; j_gene: TRBJ2-5; CDR3nt: TGTGCCAGCAGTATTAGTCCCGGACAGGGAGAGACCCAGTACTTC; CDR3aa: CASSISPGQGETQYF
v_gene: TRBV29-1; d_gene: .; abundance: .; j_gene: TRBJ2-3; CDR3nt: TGCAGCGTTGCCCGCAGTATGGGTGTCCGAGATACGCAGTATTTT; CDR3aa: CSVARSMGVRDTQYF
v_gene: TRBV4-1; d_gene: .; abundance: .; j_gene: TRBJ2-5; CDR3nt: TGCGCCAGCAGCCAAGCTCCGACTATGGGACAAGAGACCCAGTACTTC; CDR3aa: CASSQAPTMGQETQYF
v_gene: TRBV4-1; d_gene: .; abundance: few; j_gene: TRBJ2-1; CDR3nt: TGCGCCAGCAGCCAAGATGAGGGCTGGGAGCAGTTCTTC; CDR3aa: CASSQDEGWEQFF
v_gene: TRBV5-4; d_gene: TRBD2; abundance: few; j_gene: TRBJ2-7; CDR3nt: TGTGCCAGCGCATCCCGGCCTAGCGGCTACGAGCAGTACTTC; CDR3aa: CASASRPSGYEQYF
v_gene: TRBV4-3; d_gene: .; abundance: few; j_gene: TRBJ2-6; CDR3nt: TGCGCCAGCAGCCACAGGATCTCTGGGGCCAACGTCCTGACTTTC; CDR3aa: CASSHRISGANVLTF
v_gene: TRBV7-9; d_gene: .; abundance: .; j_gene: TRBJ2-5; CDR3nt: TGTGCCAGCAGCTTAGGAACTAGCCCAACTCAAGAGACCCAGTACTTC; CDR3aa: CASSLGTSPTQETQYF
v_gene: TRBV20-1; d_gene: .; abundance: few; j_gene: TRBJ1-2; CDR3nt: TGCAGTGCCTCCTTAGTTAACTATGGCTACACCTTC; CDR3aa: CSASLVNYGYTF
v_gene: TRBV6-6; d_gene: .; abundance: few; j_gene: TRBJ2-4; CDR3nt: TGTGCCAGCAACCCCGGCCGCATGCCCCTGGGGAATTCCAAAAACATTCAGTACTTC; CDR3aa: CASNPGRMPLGNSKNIQYF